The 2 T cell receptor beta chains in this list originate from one sample, sequenced in a study of tumor-infiltrating lymphocytes in localized non-small cell lung cancer. Profiled with immunoSEQ multiplex PCR; TCRdb holds only in-frame clones, not every one. Counted here are some 13,000 clones, 74% occurring once; the ten biggest clones make up 14%. The specimen sequenced was uninvolved lung tissue not adjacent to the tumor. These receptors were taken from a human donor with non-small cell lung cancer.

This clone has just one count. V is TRBV5-1 and J is TRBJ2-7; D uncertain. The CDR3 contains 15 residues. CDR1 is SGHRS, CDR2 YFSETQ, per germline. Trimming shortened V by 0 bases and J by 2 bases, and 12 bases separated the two germline ends. The DNA for the CDR3 is TGCGCCAGCAGCTTGGAAGACGGCGGAACCTACGAGCAGTACTTC. Its protein product is CASSLEDGGTYEQYF.

The V gene is TRBV9, the J gene TRBJ1-2, with no clear D. The germline V and J ends were trimmed by 4 bases and 5 bases, with 21 bases remaining between them. The CDR3 totals 16 residues. Germline values: CDR1 SGDLS, CDR2 YYNGEE. CDR3 residues: CASSPLPQASLYGYTF. For the CDR3, the DNA is TGTGCCAGCAGCCCCCTACCGCAGGCCTCCCTATATGGCTACACCTTC.